These T cell receptor beta chains were read from a single sample in a study of T cells in Graves' hyperthyroidism and ophthalmopathy. TCRdb analysed the multiplex PCR reads with MiXCR anew, one entry per CDR3 protein. The sample has about 200,000 distinct CDR3 sequences, less than 20% seen once; the top ten hold about 56%. Specimen: blood. The receptors shown here come from a woman aged 45-60 years with Graves' hyperthyroidism. The CDR3 runs from the conserved cysteine through the conserved F or W. A D gene is named only where the DNA matches it firmly. Size tells how often a clone was seen (once, few, many) or the class of an expanded clone, and some rows leave it out.

CDR3aa,CDR3nt,len,j_gene,d_gene,v_gene,abundance
CASTREANYNEQFF,TGTGCCAGCACCCGGGAGGCTAATTACAATGAGCAGTTCTTC,14,TRBJ2-1,TRBD2,TRBV28,many
CASSYIRTALGANYGYTF,TGTGCCAGCAGTTATATTAGGACAGCCCTTGGGGCTAACTATGGCTACACCTTC,18,TRBJ1-2,.,TRBV6-5,.
CASSIQGAGTEAFF,TGTGCCAGCAGCATACAGGGGGCAGGCACTGAAGCTTTCTTT,14,TRBJ1-1,TRBD1,TRBV12-3/TRBV12-4,.
CASSTSPDRNTGELFF,TGCGCCAGCAGCACCTCTCCGGACAGAAACACCGGGGAGCTGTTTTTT,16,TRBJ2-2,.,TRBV5-1,few
CASRDGTSGRGTDTQYF,TGTGCCAGCAGAGACGGGACTAGCGGGAGAGGCACAGATACGCAGTATTTT,17,TRBJ2-3,TRBD2,TRBV5-6,.
CATSIRGDFGEQFF,TGTGCCACCAGCATAAGGGGGGATTTTGGTGAGCAGTTCTTC,14,TRBJ2-1,.,TRBV15,.
CASSRDYNYEQYF,TGTGCCAGCAGCCGGGACTACAACTACGAGCAGTACTTC,13,TRBJ2-7,TRBD2,TRBV28,.
CASSVGGYNEQFF,TGTGCCAGCAGTGTAGGGGGATACAATGAGCAGTTCTTC,13,TRBJ2-1,.,TRBV6-1,.
CSARPPGRRQETQYF,TGCAGTGCTAGACCTCCGGGACGCCGACAAGAGACCCAGTACTTC,15,TRBJ2-5,.,TRBV20-1,many
CASSVPGTGRAGGKYEQYF,TGTGCCAGCAGCGTACCCGGGACAGGAAGAGCGGGAGGGAAATACGAGCAGTACTTC,19,TRBJ2-7,TRBD2,TRBV7-8,few
CASSFGQGPTYEQYF,TGTGCCAGTAGTTTCGGACAGGGCCCAACCTACGAGCAGTACTTC,15,TRBJ2-7,TRBD1,TRBV19,many
CSVLSTGQYF,TGCAGCGTTCTATCGACAGGACAGTACTTC,10,TRBJ2-5,.,TRBV29-1,few
CSARDRRVGTMNTEAFF,TGCAGTGCTAGAGATCGAAGGGTGGGGACCATGAACACTGAAGCTTTCTTT,17,TRBJ1-1,.,TRBV20-1,many
CASSPRPTLNTEAFF,TGTGCCAGTAGTCCGCGCCCCACATTGAACACTGAAGCTTTCTTT,15,TRBJ1-1,.,TRBV19,.
CASSESDRYSGNTIYF,TGTGCCAGCAGTGAATCGGACAGATACTCTGGAAACACCATATATTTT,16,TRBJ1-3,.,TRBV6-1,.
CATSDSTRTGGEAFF,TGTGCCACCAGTGACTCCACACGGACAGGGGGAGAAGCTTTCTTT,15,TRBJ1-1,TRBD1,TRBV24-1,few
CSAASSGSTDTQYF,TGCAGTGCCGCTAGTTCAGGAAGCACAGATACGCAGTATTTT,14,TRBJ2-3,.,TRBV20-1,many
CASRIGLAGTVNEQFF,TGTGCCAGCAGGATTGGGCTAGCGGGGACAGTAAATGAGCAGTTCTTC,16,TRBJ2-1,TRBD2,TRBV7-9,.